This entry lists 31 T cell receptor beta chains sequenced from one sample in a study of T cells after yellow fever vaccination. TCRdb re-derived calls from the 5' RACE reads in MiXCR, one entry per CDR3 protein. The sample consists of approximately 600,000 distinct CDR3 sequences, more than 9% of them appearing once. This material consisted of PBMCs, taken on the day of the yellow fever booster vaccination. All receptors derive from a man aged 30-40 years who received the YFV17D yellow fever vaccine.

This clonotype was recorded a few times. J is TRBJ2-5 and V is TRBV25-1; no clear D gene. Germline-derived CDR1 and CDR2 are MGHDK and SYGVNS. CDR3 length: 15 amino acids. V was clipped by 2 bases and J by 1 base, with 11 bases between them. The CDR3 bases are TGTGCCAGCAGTGAACCAACAAGACTCCAAGAGACCCAGTACTTC. Encoded protein: CASSEPTRLQETQYF.

Many counts were recorded for this clonotype. This chain uses TRBV12-3 or TRBV12-4 with TRBJ2-3; a possible D gene is TRBD2 (6 bases). The CDR3 is made up of 12 amino acids. The V end was cut by 6 bases, the J end by 5 bases, with 9 bases between. This chain's CDR3 is CASRREGDTQYF. DNA for the CDR3: TGTGCCAGCAGGCGGGAAGGAGATACGCAGTATTTT.

This clonotype has at least ten counts. V gene TRBV7-6 combines with J gene TRBJ2-3; 7 bases line up with TRBD2. Per germline, CDR1 SGHVS and CDR2 FNYEAQ. CDR3 length: 15 amino acids. V gave up 0 bases and J gave up 6 bases; unmatched junction bases: 6. The CDR3 loop reads CASSLAGGAWDTQYF. The CDR3 DNA follows: TGTGCCAGCAGCTTAGCGGGAGGGGCCTGGGATACGCAGTATTTT.

This clonotype was recorded a few times. This CDR3 reads CANLSLQREGVFDIQYF. CDR3 coding DNA: TGTGCCAACCTATCTCTACAGCGGGAGGGCGTTTTTGACATTCAGTACTTC. The J gene is TRBJ2-4, the V gene TRBV27, with 10 bases matching TRBD2. Germline-derived CDR1 and CDR2 are MNHEY and SMNVEV (reference sequence). Trimming removed 10 bases from V and 8 bases from J; junction bases left unmatched: 20. The CDR3 extends over 17 amino acids.

V and J are TRBV20-1 and TRBJ2-6; no reliable D call. This CDR3 has 13 amino acids. Germline CDR1 reads DFQATT; CDR2 reads SNEGSKA (reference sequence). V dropped 6 bases and J dropped 1 base, with 7 bases sitting between them. The CDR3 nucleotides are TGCAGTGCGTATAGATCTGGGGCCAACGTCCTGACTTTC. It codes for CSAYRSGANVLTF.

This rearrangement joins TRBV7-2 to TRBJ2-7, with 7 bases aligning to TRBD2. This CDR3 contains 12 residues. The V and J ends lost 5 bases and 6 bases, in that order; junction bases with no gene match: 4. Germline V lookup: CDR1 SGHTA, CDR2 FQGNSA. The CDR3 sequence is CASSRTRVEQYF. In DNA, the CDR3 is TGTGCCAGCAGCCGGACTAGGGTCGAGCAGTACTTC.

This clonotype occurred a few times. The chain joins TRBV7-2 to TRBJ2-3, with 7 bases aligning to TRBD2. The ends lost 4 bases at V and 1 base at J; junction bases unmatched: 8. The germline CDR1 and CDR2 sequences are SGHTA and FQGNSA. The CDR3 runs to 16 residues. CDR3 amino acids: CASSSGRAGRTDTQYF. CDR3 DNA: TGTGCCAGCAGCTCCGGCCGAGCGGGACGCACAGATACGCAGTATTTT.

This clonotype came up a few times. CDR3 DNA sequence: TGTGCCAGCAGGGTGACTAGCGGGAGTCCCCAGTACTTC. Translating it yields CASRVTSGSPQYF. The rearrangement joins TRBV12-3 or TRBV12-4 to TRBJ2-5; TRBD2 agrees at 12 bases. V lost 6 bases and J lost 9; bases outside the gene matches: 5. The CDR3 totals 13 residues.

This clonotype was seen more than once but under ten times. The V and J genes are TRBV28 and TRBJ2-7, with 7 bases matching TRBD2. Germline loops: CDR1 MDHEN, CDR2 SYDVKM. This CDR3 region has 12 residues. The ends lost 6 bases at V and 5 bases at J; junction bases unmatched: 4. This chain's CDR3 is CASSRDYNEQYF. The CDR3 DNA is TGTGCCAGCAGCCGGGACTATAACGAGCAGTACTTC. Full variable domain (outside the CDR3, taken from reference TRBV28 and TRBJ2-7): DVKVTQSSRYLVKRTGEKVFLECVQDMDHENMFWYRQDPGLGLRLIYFSYDVKMKEKGDIPEGYSVSREKKERFSLILESASTNQTSMYLCASSRDYNEQYFGPGTRLTVT.

This clonotype was seen more than once but under ten times. The chain links TRBV21-1 to TRBJ2-3; the table's TRBD1 call for D was not verified on the DNA. TRBV21-1 is an annotated pseudogene. This CDR3 is 16 amino acids long. The CDR3 is CASSTLSGSLTDTQYF. The CDR3 nucleotides are TGTGCCAGCAGCACCCTTTCGGGGAGCCTCACAGATACGCAGTATTTT.

The V and J genes are TRBV30 and TRBJ1-1; 7 bases line up with TRBD1. Trimming cost V 2 bases and J 11 bases; bases outside gene matches: 8. The CDR3 runs 12 residues. Looked up from germline, CDR1 is GTSNPN and CDR2 is SVGIG (reference sequence). CDR3 protein: CAWSTGALGAFF. The CDR3 DNA is TGTGCCTGGAGTACAGGGGCCCTGGGGGCTTTCTTT.

This rearrangement joins TRBV20-1 to TRBJ2-1; 11 nucleotides match TRBD2. The CDR3 runs 17 residues. Germline CDR1 and CDR2: DFQATT and SNEGSKA (reference sequence). The trim removed 5 bases at V and 4 bases at J, leaving 13 bases unmatched. The CDR3 spells CSAEALAGGSNYNEQFF. CDR3 DNA sequence: TGCAGTGCTGAGGCCCTAGCGGGAGGCTCCAATTACAATGAGCAGTTCTTC.

The chain links TRBV6-5 to TRBJ2-7; tentative D call: TRBD2 (5 bases). Between the trimmed V and J ends, which lost 6 bases and 3 bases, there was a span of 9 bases. The CDR3 totals 12 residues. From germline, CDR1 is MNHEY and CDR2 SVGAGI. The chain's CDR3 is CASRTGVYEQYF. DNA for the CDR3: TGTGCCAGCAGAACCGGGGTCTACGAGCAGTACTTC.

This sequence joins TRBV7-2 and TRBJ2-6; D call uncertain. Germline V CDR1 and CDR2: SGHTA, FQGNSA. The CDR3 has 15 amino acids. The ends were cut back, 4 bases at V and 2 bases at J, with 9 bases in the middle. CDR3 residues: CASSSADTGANVLTF. In nucleotides, the CDR3 is TGTGCCAGCAGCTCCGCCGATACTGGGGCCAACGTCCTGACTTTC.

As regards this clonotype: The junction and the germline gene differ at one end; a read error may be behind it. The gene calls are TRBV3-1 and TRBJ2-5; tentative D call: TRBD1 (6 bases). This CDR3 spans 14 amino acids. Looked up from germline, CDR1 is LGHDT and CDR2 is YNNKEL (reference sequence). The CDR3 nucleotides are TGTGCCAGCAGTCAAGATAACAGGGAAGAGACCCAGTACTTC. It is translated as CASSQDNREETQYF.

This chain joins TRBV6-6 and TRBJ2-7; perhaps TRBD1 as D (7 bases). The CDR3 contains 13 residues. V dropped 6 bases and J dropped 7 bases, with 16 bases sitting between them. The germline V gene has CDR1 MNHNY and CDR2 SVGAGI (reference sequence). CDR3 coding DNA: TGTGCCAGCAGCGGACAGGCCCGGGGGGAGCAGTACTTC. As protein: CASSGQARGEQYF.

This sequence joins TRBV5-1 and TRBJ2-1; possibly TRBD2 for D (7 bases). The CDR3 contains 13 residues. Germline values: CDR1 SGHRS, CDR2 YFSETQ. V was clipped by 0 bases and J by 8 bases, with 9 bases between them. CDR3 in amino acids: CASSLAGGHEQFF. DNA of the CDR3: TGCGCCAGCAGCTTGGCCGGGGGGCATGAGCAGTTCTTC.

This clonotype was detected only a few times. This chain links TRBV27 with TRBJ2-3; unclear D gene. The germline CDR1 and CDR2 sequences are MNHEY and SMNVEV (reference sequence). The CDR3 totals 15 residues. The V end lost 5 bases, the J end lost 4 bases, and 16 bases lay between the germline ends. The CDR3 is CASSRVPDSSDTQYF. In DNA, the CDR3 is TGTGCCAGCAGTCGAGTACCCGACTCATCAGATACGCAGTATTTT.

The sample holds a few counts of this clonotype. This chain links TRBV30 with TRBJ2-2, with a weak D call TRBD2 (5 bases). The CDR3 is 15 amino acids. V gave up 8 bases and J gave up 3 bases, with 19 bases separating them. The germline CDR1 and CDR2 sequences are GTSNPN and SVGIG (reference sequence). This chain's CDR3 is CARSSSGIDTGELFF. Written as DNA, the CDR3 is TGTGCCCGAAGCTCCTCCGGGATTGACACCGGGGAGCTGTTTTTT.

This clonotype has just a few counts. V and J are TRBV6-1 and TRBJ2-1; tentatively, D is TRBD1 (5 bases). CDR1 is MNHNS, CDR2 SASEGT, per germline. The ends were cut back, 8 bases at V and 10 bases at J, with 21 bases in the middle. The CDR3 consists of 14 residues. CDR3 amino acids: CASSDSLFGLEQFF. The CDR3 nucleotides read TGTGCCAGCTCCGACAGTCTCTTCGGGTTAGAGCAGTTCTTC.

This clonotype was observed a few times. The chain employs TRBV19 and TRBJ2-3, with 7 nucleotides matching TRBD1. The CDR3 spans 15 residues. Germline CDR1 is LNHDA and CDR2 is SQIVND (reference sequence). V dropped 9 bases and J dropped 3; count of bases not matched to a gene: 12. The CDR3: CASTPPGQATDTQYF. The CDR3, as DNA: TGTGCCAGCACGCCTCCCGGACAGGCAACAGATACGCAGTATTTT.

The chain has TRBV7-2 and TRBJ2-1; 10 bases map to TRBD2. CDR1 is SGHTA, CDR2 FQGNSA, per germline. V lost 2 bases and J lost 7; bases outside the gene matches: 5. The CDR3 is 15 amino acids. CDR3 DNA: TGTGCCAGCAGCTTACACAGCGGGAGGGTAAATGAGCAGTTCTTC. It specifies CASSLHSGRVNEQFF.

The chain joins TRBV7-8 to TRBJ2-7, with 7 bases fitting TRBD2. This CDR3 comprises 15 residues. Germline V gene lookup returns CDR1 SGHVS and CDR2 FQNEAQ. Trimming took 4 bases from V and 4 from J; bases not matched to a gene: 10. The CDR3 loop reads CASSSAREGLYEQYF. Written as DNA, the CDR3 is TGTGCCAGCAGCTCGGCCAGGGAGGGCCTATACGAGCAGTACTTC.

V and J are TRBV25-1 and TRBJ1-6; D unresolved. The CDR3 runs 13 residues. Trimming took 2 bases from V and 10 from J, leaving 9 bases between them. Germline CDR1 MGHDK, CDR2 SYGVNS. In DNA, the CDR3 is TGTGCCAGCAGTGAAAATCAGCGATCACCCCTCCACTTT. This encodes CASSENQRSPLHF.

This clonotype was observed a few times. This chain links TRBV7-2 with TRBJ2-7; TRBD2 might be the D (6 bases). CDR1 is SGHTA, CDR2 FQGNSA, per germline. The CDR3 runs to 14 residues. V was shortened by 1 base and J by 12 bases, with 19 bases between the two germline ends. The CDR3: CASSLGRREVRVYF. The CDR3 region has the DNA TGTGCCAGCAGCTTAGGAAGAAGGGAGGTGCGGGTGTACTTC.

This clonotype was counted only a few times. The chain recombines TRBV6-2 or TRBV6-3 with TRBJ2-1; no clear D. This CDR3 comprises 15 residues. Trimming pared 6 bases from V and 1 base from J, leaving 13 bases between. The V gene's germline CDR1 is MNHEY and CDR2 SVGEGT. The CDR3 protein is CASSPTSPSYNEQFF. In DNA form, the CDR3 reads TGTGCCAGCAGCCCTACCTCGCCTTCCTACAATGAGCAGTTCTTC.

The chain recombines TRBV24-1 with TRBJ2-7; maybe TRBD1 (5 bases). The CDR3 has 12 residues. Germline values: CDR1 KGHDR, CDR2 SFDVKD. V was clipped by 0 bases and J by 7 bases, with 6 bases between them. In DNA, the CDR3 is TGTGCCACCAGTGATTTGGCAGGGGAGCAGTACTTC. It encodes CATSDLAGEQYF.

This chain links TRBV20-1 with TRBJ2-3; maybe TRBD2 (6 bases). Per germline, CDR1 DFQATT and CDR2 SNEGSKA (reference sequence). Trimming removed 6 bases at V and 2 bases at J, with 15 bases between. The CDR3 covers 14 residues. Written as DNA, the CDR3 is TGCAGTGCCCCGAGGGCGGGACCCACAGATACGCAGTATTTT. It codes for CSAPRAGPTDTQYF.

In this sample, this clonotype turned up a few times. The chain has TRBV29-1 and TRBJ2-7, with 8 bases that match TRBD2. Germline CDR1 is SQVTM and CDR2 is ANQGSEA. V was pared by 1 base and J by 7 bases, with 15 bases of the junction left unmatched. The CDR3 is made up of 16 amino acids. The CDR3 sequence is CSVEVPGGSGRWEQYF. CDR3 sequence (DNA): TGCAGCGTTGAAGTACCGGGGGGGTCTGGGAGGTGGGAGCAGTACTTC.

This rearrangement joins TRBV6-5 to TRBJ2-7; the D gene is possibly TRBD2 (6 bases). Trimming shortened V by 0 bases and J by 4 bases, and 22 bases separated the two germline ends. The CDR3 totals 18 residues. CDR1 is MNHEY, CDR2 SVGAGI, per germline. In nucleotides, the CDR3 is TGTGCCAGCAGTTACTCCGCCCCAGCTAGCGCGCGATTTTACGAGCAGTACTTC. Its translation is CASSYSAPASARFYEQYF.

The chain has TRBV12-3 or TRBV12-4 and TRBJ2-1, with D perhaps assigned TRBD1 or TRBD2 (5 bases each). CDR3 length: 14 residues. V was pared by 5 bases and J by 8 bases, with 16 bases between. Here the CDR3 reads CASSQGTPGDEQFF. CDR3 bases: TGTGCCAGCAGTCAAGGGACCCCAGGAGATGAGCAGTTCTTC.